The clone carrying this T cell receptor beta chain occurred many times. TCRdb reprocessed the 5' RACE reads with MiXCR, giving one entry per CDR3 protein. The sample records roughly 68,000 distinct CDR3 sequences, around 21% being singletons. This record comes from a study of HIV-infected patients and healthy controls. CDR1 and CDR2 from the germline V gene are DFQATT and SNEGSKA (reference sequence). This CDR3 comprises 15 residues. Trimming took 0 bases from V and 1 from J, leaving 12 bases between them. The chain is built from TRBV20-1 and TRBJ1-1, with a weak D call TRBD1 (5 bases). The sample consisted of CD4+ T cells from blood. The sequence came from a human donor in good health. CDR3 loop: CSARDRRGWNTEAFF. DNA of the CDR3: TGCAGTGCTAGAGATCGGAGGGGCTGGAACACTGAAGCTTTCTTT.